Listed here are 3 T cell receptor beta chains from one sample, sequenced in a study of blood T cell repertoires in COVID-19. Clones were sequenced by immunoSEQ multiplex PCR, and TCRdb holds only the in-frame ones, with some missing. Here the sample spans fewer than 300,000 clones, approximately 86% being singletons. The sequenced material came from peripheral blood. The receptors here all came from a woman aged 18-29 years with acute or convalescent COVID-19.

The CDR3 coding sequence is TGTGCCAGCAGCCGGGACAGGGGTGTAGGCTACACCTTC. Translated, it gives CASSRDRGVGYTF. V and J are TRBV12-3 or TRBV12-4 and TRBJ1-2; 10 nucleotides line up with TRBD1. This CDR3 is built from 13 residues. The V gene end was trimmed by 6 bases and the J gene end by 8 bases; junction bases not matched to a gene: 6.

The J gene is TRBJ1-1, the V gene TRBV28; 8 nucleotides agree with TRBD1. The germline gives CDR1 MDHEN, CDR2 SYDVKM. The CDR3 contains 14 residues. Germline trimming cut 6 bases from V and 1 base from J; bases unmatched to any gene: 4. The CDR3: CASRPTGGNTEAFF. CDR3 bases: TGTGCCAGCAGGCCCACAGGGGGGAACACTGAAGCTTTCTTT. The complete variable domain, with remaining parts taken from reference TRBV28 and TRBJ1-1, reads DVKVTQSSRYLVKRTGEKVFLECVQDMDHENMFWYRQDPGLGLRLIYFSYDVKMKEKGDIPEGYSVSREKKERFSLILESASTNQTSMYLCASRPTGGNTEAFFGQGTRLTVV.

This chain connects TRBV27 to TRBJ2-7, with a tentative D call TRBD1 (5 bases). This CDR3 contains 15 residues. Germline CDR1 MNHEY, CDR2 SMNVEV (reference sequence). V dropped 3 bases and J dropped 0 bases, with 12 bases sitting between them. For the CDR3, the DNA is TGTGCCAGCAGTTTCTCCAGGGATAGCTCCTACGAGCAGTACTTC. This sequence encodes CASSFSRDSSYEQYF.